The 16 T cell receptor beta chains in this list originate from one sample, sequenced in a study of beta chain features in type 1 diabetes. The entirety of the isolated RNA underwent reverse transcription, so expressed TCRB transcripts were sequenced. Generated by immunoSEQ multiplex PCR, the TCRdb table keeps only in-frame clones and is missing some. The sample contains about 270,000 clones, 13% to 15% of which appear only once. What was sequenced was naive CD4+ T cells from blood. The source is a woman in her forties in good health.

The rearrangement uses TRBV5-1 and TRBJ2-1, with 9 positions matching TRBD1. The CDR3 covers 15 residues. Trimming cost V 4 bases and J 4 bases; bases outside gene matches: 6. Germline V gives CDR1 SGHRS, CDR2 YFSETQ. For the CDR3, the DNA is TGCGCCAGCAGCCTCGGGACAGGGTCATACAATGAGCAGTTCTTC. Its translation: CASSLGTGSYNEQFF.

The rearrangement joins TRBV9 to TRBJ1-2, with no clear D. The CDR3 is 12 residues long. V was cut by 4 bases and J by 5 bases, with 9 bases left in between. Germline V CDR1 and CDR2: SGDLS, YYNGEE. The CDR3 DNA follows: TGTGCCAGCAGCCATACAGAGTATGGCTACACCTTC. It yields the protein CASSHTEYGYTF.

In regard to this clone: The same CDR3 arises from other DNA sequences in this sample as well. CDR3: CASSPRTGDGYTF. CDR3 in DNA: TGTGCCAGCAGTCCCAGGACAGGGGATGGCTACACCTTC. The rearrangement joins TRBV14 to TRBJ1-2, with 9 positions matching TRBD1. The V and J ends lost 6 bases and 6 bases, in that order; junction bases with no gene match: 5. The CDR3 is made up of 13 amino acids. Germline V CDR1 and CDR2: SGHDN, FVKESK.

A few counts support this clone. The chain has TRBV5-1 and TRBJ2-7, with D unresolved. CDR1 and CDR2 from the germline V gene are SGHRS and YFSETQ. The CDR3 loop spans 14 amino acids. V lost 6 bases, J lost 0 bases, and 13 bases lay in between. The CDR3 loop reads CASKSQDASYEQYF. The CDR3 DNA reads TGCGCCAGCAAGAGTCAGGATGCCTCCTACGAGCAGTACTTC.

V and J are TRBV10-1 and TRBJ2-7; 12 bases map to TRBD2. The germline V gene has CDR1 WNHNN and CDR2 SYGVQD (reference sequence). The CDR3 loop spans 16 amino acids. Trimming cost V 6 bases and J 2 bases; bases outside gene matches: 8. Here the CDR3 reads CASSYTTSGGAYEQYF. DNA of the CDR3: TGCGCCAGCAGCTACACGACTAGCGGGGGAGCCTACGAGCAGTACTTC.

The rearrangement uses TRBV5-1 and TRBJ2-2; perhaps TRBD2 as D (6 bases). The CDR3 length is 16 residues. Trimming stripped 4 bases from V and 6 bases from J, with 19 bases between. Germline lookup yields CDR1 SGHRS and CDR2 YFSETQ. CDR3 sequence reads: CASSPFGGDSAGELFF. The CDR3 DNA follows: TGCGCCAGCAGCCCTTTCGGCGGGGATTCCGCCGGGGAGCTGTTTTTT.

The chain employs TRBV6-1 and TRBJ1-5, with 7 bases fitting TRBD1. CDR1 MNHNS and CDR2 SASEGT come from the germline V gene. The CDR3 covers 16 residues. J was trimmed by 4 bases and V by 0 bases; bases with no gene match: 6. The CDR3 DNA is TGTGCCAGCAGTGAAGCGGCAGGGGGAAGAAATCAGCCCCAGCATTTT. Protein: CASSEAAGGRNQPQHF.

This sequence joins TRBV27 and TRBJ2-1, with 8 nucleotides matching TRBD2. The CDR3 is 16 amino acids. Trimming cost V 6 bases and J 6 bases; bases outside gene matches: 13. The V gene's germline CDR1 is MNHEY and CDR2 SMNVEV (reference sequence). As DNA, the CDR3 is TGTGCCAGCAGCCCTCTACTAGCGGACTCTCTCAATGAGCAGTTCTTC. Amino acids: CASSPLLADSLNEQFF.

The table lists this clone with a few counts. CDR3 nucleotide sequence: TGTGCCAGCAGCCTGCGACTAGCGGGGGGGACTGAGCAGTTCTTC. This translates into CASSLRLAGGTEQFF. This sequence joins TRBV5-4 and TRBJ2-1, with TRBD2 matching over 14 bases. Germline assignment: CDR1 SGHNT and CDR2 YYREEE (reference sequence). With 4 bases clipped from V and 9 bases from J, the junction kept 6 bases outside the gene matches. The CDR3 extends over 15 amino acids.

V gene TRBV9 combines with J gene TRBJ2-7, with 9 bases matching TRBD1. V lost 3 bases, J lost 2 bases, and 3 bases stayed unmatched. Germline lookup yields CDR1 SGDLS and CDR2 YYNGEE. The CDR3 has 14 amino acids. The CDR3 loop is CASSAGQGPYEQYF. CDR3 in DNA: TGTGCCAGCAGCGCGGGACAGGGTCCCTACGAGCAGTACTTC.

CDR3 protein: CANPGKGPEISGDTEAFF. The CDR3 DNA follows: TGCGCCAACCCAGGCAAGGGACCGGAGATCTCGGGGGACACTGAAGCTTTCTTT. This chain joins TRBV23-1 and TRBJ1-1; tentative D call: TRBD1 (5 bases). TRBV23-1 is an ORF; its function is uncertain. Trimming took off 10 bases at V and 3 bases at J, with 30 bases between the two ends. There are 18 residues in the CDR3.

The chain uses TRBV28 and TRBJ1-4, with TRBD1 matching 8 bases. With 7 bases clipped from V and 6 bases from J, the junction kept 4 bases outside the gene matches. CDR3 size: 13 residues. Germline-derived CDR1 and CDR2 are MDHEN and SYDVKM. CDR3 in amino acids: CASTAGGYEKLFF. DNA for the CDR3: TGTGCCAGCACTGCAGGGGGCTATGAAAAACTGTTTTTT.

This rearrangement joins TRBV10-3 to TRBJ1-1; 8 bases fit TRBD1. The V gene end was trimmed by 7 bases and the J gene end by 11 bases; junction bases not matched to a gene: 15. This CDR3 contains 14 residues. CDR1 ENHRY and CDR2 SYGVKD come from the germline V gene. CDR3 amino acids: CAITPGQDIIGAFF. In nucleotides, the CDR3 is TGTGCCATCACCCCGGGACAGGACATAATCGGGGCTTTCTTT.

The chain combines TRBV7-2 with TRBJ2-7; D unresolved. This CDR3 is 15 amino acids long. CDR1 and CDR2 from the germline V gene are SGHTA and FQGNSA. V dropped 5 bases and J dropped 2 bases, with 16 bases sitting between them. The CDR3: CASSRELLDAYEQYF. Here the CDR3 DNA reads TGTGCCAGCAGCCGAGAACTTTTAGATGCCTACGAGCAGTACTTC.

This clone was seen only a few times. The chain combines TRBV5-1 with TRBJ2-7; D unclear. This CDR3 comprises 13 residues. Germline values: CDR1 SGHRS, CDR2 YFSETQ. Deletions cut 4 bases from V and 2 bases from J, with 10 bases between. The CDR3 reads CASSGLATYEQYF. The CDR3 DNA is TGCGCCAGCAGCGGTCTGGCCACCTACGAGCAGTACTTC.

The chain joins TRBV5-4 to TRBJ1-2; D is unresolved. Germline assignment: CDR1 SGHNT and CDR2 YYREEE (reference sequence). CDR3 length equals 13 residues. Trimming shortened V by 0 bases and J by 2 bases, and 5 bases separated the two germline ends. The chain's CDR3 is CASSLDGNYGYTF. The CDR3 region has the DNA TGTGCCAGCAGCTTGGACGGGAACTATGGCTACACCTTC.